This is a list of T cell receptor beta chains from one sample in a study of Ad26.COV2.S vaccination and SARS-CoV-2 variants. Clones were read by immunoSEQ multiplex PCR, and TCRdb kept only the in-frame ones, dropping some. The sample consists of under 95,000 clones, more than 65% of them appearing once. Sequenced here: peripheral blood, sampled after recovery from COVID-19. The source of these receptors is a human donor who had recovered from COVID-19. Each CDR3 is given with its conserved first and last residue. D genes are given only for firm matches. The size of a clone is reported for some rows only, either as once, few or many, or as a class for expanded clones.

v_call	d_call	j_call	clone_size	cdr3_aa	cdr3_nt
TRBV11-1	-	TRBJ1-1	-	CASSYLGNPTEAFF	TGTGCCAGCAGCTATTTAGGGAATCCCACTGAAGCTTTCTTT
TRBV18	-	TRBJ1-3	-	CASSPLADSSSGNTIYF	TGTGCCAGCTCACCACTCGCAGATTCCTCCTCTGGAAACACCATATATTTT
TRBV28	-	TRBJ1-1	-	CASRVFEGSNTEAFF	TGTGCCAGCAGAGTTTTCGAGGGGTCAAACACTGAAGCTTTCTTT
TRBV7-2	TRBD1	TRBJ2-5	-	CASSLDRGYQETQYF	TGTGCCAGCAGCTTAGACAGGGGGTACCAAGAGACCCAGTACTTC
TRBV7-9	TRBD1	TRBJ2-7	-	CASSTFSGQGIYEQYF	TGTGCCAGCAGCACTTTCTCGGGACAGGGGATCTACGAGCAGTACTTC
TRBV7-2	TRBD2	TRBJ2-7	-	CASSLGLAGTYEQYF	TGTGCCAGCAGCCTCGGACTAGCGGGAACCTACGAGCAGTACTTC
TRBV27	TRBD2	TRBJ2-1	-	CASSPSGSPLSEQFF	TGTGCCAGCAGCCCGAGCGGGAGCCCCCTGAGTGAGCAGTTCTTC
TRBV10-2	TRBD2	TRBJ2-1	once	CASVGTSSLGEQFF	TGCGCCAGCGTAGGGACTAGCTCGTTGGGTGAGCAGTTCTTC
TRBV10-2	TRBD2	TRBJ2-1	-	CASSEGGLAGDSSYEQFF	TGCGCCAGCAGTGAGGGGGGACTAGCGGGAGATTCTAGCTATGAGCAGTTCTTC
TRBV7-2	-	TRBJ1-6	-	CASSRTGASNSPLHF	TGTGCCAGCAGTCGAACGGGAGCTTCAAATTCACCCCTCCACTTT
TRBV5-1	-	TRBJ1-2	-	CASSKFQGNYGYTF	TGCGCCAGCAGCAAATTTCAGGGAAACTATGGCTACACCTTC
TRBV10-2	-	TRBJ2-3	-	CASSFGMTDTQYF	TGCGCCAGCAGTTTCGGAATGACGGATACGCAGTATTTT
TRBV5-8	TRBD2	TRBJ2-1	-	CASSLSGRDGSYNEQFF	TGTGCCAGCAGCCTTAGCGGGAGGGACGGCTCCTACAATGAGCAGTTCTTC
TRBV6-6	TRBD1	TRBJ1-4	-	CASSRDRGNEKLFF	TGTGCCAGCAGCCGAGACAGGGGAAATGAAAAACTGTTTTTT
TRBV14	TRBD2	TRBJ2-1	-	CASSQGLAGISNEQFF	TGTGCCAGCAGCCAAGGACTAGCGGGGATATCCAATGAGCAGTTCTTC
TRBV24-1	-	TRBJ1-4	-	CATSGPTGRIGNEKLFF	TGTGCCACCAGTGGCCCCACTGGGCGTATCGGTAATGAAAAACTGTTTTTT
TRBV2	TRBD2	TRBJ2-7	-	CASIPQLAGGEQYF	TGTGCCAGCATTCCCCAACTAGCGGGGGGCGAGCAGTACTTC
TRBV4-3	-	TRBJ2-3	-	CASSQGLRRADTQYF	TGCGCCAGCAGCCAAGGTTTAAGGCGAGCAGATACGCAGTATTTT
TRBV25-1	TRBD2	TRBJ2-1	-	CASSASGRPSDEQFF	TGTGCCAGCAGTGCTAGCGGGAGGCCCTCGGATGAGCAGTTCTTC
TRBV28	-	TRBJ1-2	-	CASRVNYGYTF	TGTGCCAGCAGGGTCAACTATGGCTACACCTTC
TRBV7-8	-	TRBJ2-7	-	CASSHNQDYEQYF	TGTGCCAGCAGCCACAACCAGGACTACGAGCAGTACTTC
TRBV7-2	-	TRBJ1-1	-	CASSLVTATEAFF	TGTGCCAGCAGCTTAGTGACAGCAACTGAAGCTTTCTTT
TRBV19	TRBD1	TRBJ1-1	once	CASSLGQGVFTEAFF	TGTGCCAGTAGTTTAGGACAGGGGGTCTTTACTGAAGCTTTCTTT
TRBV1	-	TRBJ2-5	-	CTSSQEEREGPETQYF	TGCACCAGCAGCCAAGAGGAGCGGGAGGGCCCGGAGACCCAGTACTTC